This is a list of T cell receptor beta chains from one sample in a study of shared clonotypes between healthy human individuals. Clones were sequenced by immunoSEQ multiplex PCR, and TCRdb holds only the in-frame ones, with some missing. In the table there are around 320,000 clones, roughly 84% of which are singletons. Sequencing used memory CD8+ T cells sorted from blood. The receptors here all came from a man between 18 and 29 years old in good health. Each CDR3 is given with its conserved first and last residue. The D gene is left open where the match is weak. Clone size is given for some rows only: seen once, a few or many times, or a class if the clone is expanded.

TRBJ1-2 TRBV5-1 14 . . CASSGGTANYGYTF TGCGCCAGCAGCGGCGGGACCGCAAACTATGGCTACACCTTC
TRBJ2-3 TRBV6-1 12 . . CASREFTDTQYF TGTGCCAGCAGAGAATTTACAGATACGCAGTATTTT
TRBJ2-1 TRBV27 15 . TRBD2 CASRLIAGGGGEQFF TGTGCCAGCAGGCTCATAGCGGGAGGCGGTGGTGAGCAGTTCTTC
TRBJ2-5 TRBV5-6 15 . TRBD2 CASSLATSSLATQYF TGTGCCAGCAGCTTGGCGACTAGCAGTTTGGCGACCCAGTACTTC
TRBJ2-7 TRBV19 14 . TRBD2 CASSIGASGIEQYF TGTGCCAGTAGTATAGGGGCTAGCGGGATCGAGCAGTACTTC
TRBJ2-7 TRBV10-3 13 . . CATHRPGSYEQYF TGTGCGACCCATCGCCCGGGCTCCTACGAGCAGTACTTC
TRBJ1-1 TRBV27 13 . . CASSLYSNTEAFF TGTGCCAGCAGTTTATACAGTAACACTGAAGCTTTCTTT
TRBJ1-1 TRBV19 13 few . CASSSGGSTEAFF TGTGCCAGTAGTAGTGGGGGGAGCACTGAAGCTTTCTTT
TRBJ2-3 TRBV11-2 18 once TRBD2 CASSLPRTSGGLTDTQYF TGTGCCAGCAGCTTACCCCGGACTAGCGGGGGGCTCACAGATACGCAGTATTTT
TRBJ1-1 TRBV9 14 . . CASSPQAGNTEAFF TGTGCCAGCAGCCCCCAAGCAGGGAACACTGAAGCTTTCTTT
TRBJ1-2 TRBV7-9 14 . TRBD1 CASSIGDSIYGYTF TGTGCCAGCAGCATAGGGGACAGTATCTATGGCTACACCTTC
TRBJ2-3 TRBV6-6 12 few . CASSLSADTQYF TGTGCCAGCAGCCTGTCAGCAGATACGCAGTATTTT
TRBJ1-3 TRBV25-1 12 . . CATQGSGNTIYF TGTGCCACACAAGGCTCTGGAAACACCATATATTTT
TRBJ1-2 TRBV7-9 13 . . CASRPPVRVGYTF TGTGCCAGCAGACCCCCGGTCAGGGTAGGCTACACCTTC
TRBJ2-5 TRBV30 20 . TRBD2 CAWSFSPTPVGTTYQETQYF TGTGCCTGGAGTTTTTCCCCAACCCCCGTGGGGACTACCTACCAAGAGACCCAGTACTTC
TRBJ2-7 TRBV10-2 14 . TRBD2 CASSEGAGVYEQYF TGCGCCAGCAGTGAAGGAGCGGGAGTGTACGAGCAGTACTTC
TRBJ1-1 TRBV7-9 14 . . CASSFQQPGLEAFF TGTGCCAGCAGCTTCCAACAGCCGGGCTTGGAAGCTTTCTTT
TRBJ2-3 TRBV9 16 . . CASSVSTSPSTDTQYF TGTGCCAGCAGCGTATCCACGTCTCCTAGCACAGATACGCAGTATTTT
TRBJ2-7 TRBV27 17 . TRBD2 CASSLSTGLAGDLEQYF TGTGCCAGCAGTTTATCGACGGGACTAGCGGGAGATTTAGAGCAGTACTTC
TRBJ2-1 TRBV5-1 16 large . CASSLSGTNSYNEQFF TGCGCCAGCAGCTTGTCCGGGACCAACTCCTACAATGAGCAGTTCTTC
TRBJ2-1 TRBV11-2 16 . . CASSLDPGIGPNEQFF TGTGCCAGCAGCTTAGATCCTGGCATCGGTCCTAATGAGCAGTTCTTC
TRBJ2-5 TRBV7-9 16 . . CASRVRLVSGQETQYF TGTGCCAGCAGAGTTCGACTAGTAAGTGGGCAAGAGACCCAGTACTTC